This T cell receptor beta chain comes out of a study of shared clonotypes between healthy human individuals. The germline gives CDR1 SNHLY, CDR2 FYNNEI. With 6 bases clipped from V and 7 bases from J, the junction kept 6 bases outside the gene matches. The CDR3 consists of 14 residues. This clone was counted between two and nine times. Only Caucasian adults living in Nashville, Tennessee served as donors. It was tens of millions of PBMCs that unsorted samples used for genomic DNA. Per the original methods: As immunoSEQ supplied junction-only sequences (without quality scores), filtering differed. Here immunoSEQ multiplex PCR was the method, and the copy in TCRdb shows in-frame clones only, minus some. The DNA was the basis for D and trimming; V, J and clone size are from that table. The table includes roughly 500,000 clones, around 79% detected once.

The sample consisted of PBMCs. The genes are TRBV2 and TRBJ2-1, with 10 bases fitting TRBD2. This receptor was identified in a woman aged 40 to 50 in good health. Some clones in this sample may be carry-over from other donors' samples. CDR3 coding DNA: TGTGCCAGCAGGGGCCCGACTAGCGGGAATGAGCAGTTCTTC. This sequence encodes CASRGPTSGNEQFF.